Reported below is one T cell receptor beta chain. Its target is not known. This specimen belongs to a study of neoadjuvant anti-PD-1 for oral cavity cancer. Profiled with immunoSEQ multiplex PCR; TCRdb holds only in-frame clones, not every one. The sample holds approximately 21,000 clones; 40% to 45% are singletons and the top ten take 40%. Per the germline V gene, CDR1 is MNHNS and CDR2 is SASEGT. V was shortened by 4 bases and J by 0 bases, with 10 bases between the two germline ends. The CDR3 consists of 15 residues. Broader study findings: Each response group had just a few patients in TCR analyses.

Time point of the sample: after neoadjuvant nivolumab, at surgical resection. Stage II-IVA oral cavity squamous cell carcinoma was new and untreated by systemic or radiation therapy. The sequencing here drew on tumor tissue, taken after nivolumab (anti-PD-1) treatment. The chain employs TRBV6-1 and TRBJ2-1, with D perhaps TRBD1 (6 bases). The source of this sequence is a person between 40 and 85 years old with oral cavity squamous cell carcinoma. Here the CDR3 DNA reads TGTGCCAGCAGTGTTCAGGGGAGCTCCTACAATGAGCAGTTCTTC. Translating it yields CASSVQGSSYNEQFF.